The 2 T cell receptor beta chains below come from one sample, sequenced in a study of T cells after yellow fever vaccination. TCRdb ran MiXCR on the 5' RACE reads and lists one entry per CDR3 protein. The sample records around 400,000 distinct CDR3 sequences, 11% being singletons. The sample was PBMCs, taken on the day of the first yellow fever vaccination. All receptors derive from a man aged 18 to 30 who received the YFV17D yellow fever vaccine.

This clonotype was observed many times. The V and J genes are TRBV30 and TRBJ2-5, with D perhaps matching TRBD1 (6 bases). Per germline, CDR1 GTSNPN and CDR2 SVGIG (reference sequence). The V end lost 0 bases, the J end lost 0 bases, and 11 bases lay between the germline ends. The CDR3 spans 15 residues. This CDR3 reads CAWSVDSYYQETQYF. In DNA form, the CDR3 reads TGTGCCTGGAGTGTGGACAGTTACTACCAAGAGACCCAGTACTTC.

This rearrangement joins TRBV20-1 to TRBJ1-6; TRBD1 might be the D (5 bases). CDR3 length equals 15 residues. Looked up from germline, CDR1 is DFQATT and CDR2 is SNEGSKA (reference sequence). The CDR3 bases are TGCAGCGCTCAACCGGGGGGGAGCTATAATTCACCCCTCCACTTT. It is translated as CSAQPGGSYNSPLHF.